The 6 T cell receptor beta chains given below trace back to one sample, sequenced in a study of post-analysis software for immune sequencing data. Findings of the study overall: TRBV5-6, TRBV5-1 and TRBV20-1 were among five TRBV segments more frequent in patients than controls.

Their antigens are not known. Researchers reported that TCR beta cDNA libraries carried unique molecular identifiers. Each CDR3 protein gets one entry after TCRdb re-called the PCR reads with MiXCR. The table lists 650,000 to 900,000 distinct CDR3 sequences, around 46% of them singletons. The sample was blood. These TCRs come from a girl aged 5 to 17 with multiple sclerosis.

V is TRBV27 and J is TRBJ2-7; the match to TRBD2 covers 7 bases. The V gene end was trimmed by 4 bases and the J gene end by 2 bases; junction bases not matched to a gene: 8. CDR1 and CDR2 (germline): MNHEY, SMNVEV (reference sequence). This CDR3 region has 15 residues. CDR3 DNA: TGTGCCAGCAGTTGGGGCGGGAGTAATACCTACGAGCAGTACTTC. This encodes CASSWGGSNTYEQYF.

The V call is TRBV7-9, the J call TRBJ2-7, with 11 bases fitting TRBD2. With 5 bases clipped from V and 1 base from J, the junction kept 16 bases outside the gene matches. CDR1 SEHNR and CDR2 FQNEAQ come from the germline V gene (reference sequence). This CDR3 comprises 19 residues. CDR3 region: CASSRGSSGRIMGSYEQYF. CDR3 in DNA: TGTGCCAGCAGCCGTGGGTCTAGCGGGAGGATCATGGGTTCCTACGAGCAGTACTTC.

The chain has TRBV2 and TRBJ2-3; D uncertain. Germline V gene lookup returns CDR1 SNHLY and CDR2 FYNNEI. This CDR3 comprises 15 residues. V dropped 7 bases and J dropped 2 bases, with 16 bases sitting between them. CDR3 DNA: TGTGCCAGCACTCCCCCGGGCGCCCTCACAGATACGCAGTATTTT. Protein product: CASTPPGALTDTQYF.

This clonotype showed up just a few times. The chain is built from TRBV7-6 and TRBJ2-1; D gene uncertain. The V end lost 5 bases, the J end lost 6 bases, and 17 bases lay between the germline ends. The germline CDR1 and CDR2 sequences are SGHVS and FNYEAQ. The CDR3 runs 15 residues. DNA for the CDR3: TGTGCCAGCAGCCGCCCCCGGGCCCCTCTCAATGAGCAGTTCTTC. This gives the protein CASSRPRAPLNEQFF.

The chain uses TRBV10-3 and TRBJ2-3; TRBD2 is a possible D gene (7 bases). Germline CDR1 is ENHRY and CDR2 is SYGVKD. Deletions cut 8 bases from V and 0 bases from J, with 24 bases between. This CDR3 spans 18 amino acids. The CDR3 here is CAIEGAAGDKPSTDTQYF. DNA of the CDR3: TGTGCCATCGAAGGGGCCGCGGGGGACAAGCCCAGCACAGATACGCAGTATTTT.

The CDR3 spells CASSSRGRNTEAFF. CDR3 bases: TGTGCCAGCAGCTCCCGTGGACGGAACACTGAAGCTTTCTTT. The rearrangement links TRBV7-6 to TRBJ1-1; D is undetermined. V lost 4 bases and J 1 base, leaving 10 bases between the germline ends. The CDR3 contains 14 residues. The germline V gene encodes CDR1 SGHVS and CDR2 FNYEAQ.